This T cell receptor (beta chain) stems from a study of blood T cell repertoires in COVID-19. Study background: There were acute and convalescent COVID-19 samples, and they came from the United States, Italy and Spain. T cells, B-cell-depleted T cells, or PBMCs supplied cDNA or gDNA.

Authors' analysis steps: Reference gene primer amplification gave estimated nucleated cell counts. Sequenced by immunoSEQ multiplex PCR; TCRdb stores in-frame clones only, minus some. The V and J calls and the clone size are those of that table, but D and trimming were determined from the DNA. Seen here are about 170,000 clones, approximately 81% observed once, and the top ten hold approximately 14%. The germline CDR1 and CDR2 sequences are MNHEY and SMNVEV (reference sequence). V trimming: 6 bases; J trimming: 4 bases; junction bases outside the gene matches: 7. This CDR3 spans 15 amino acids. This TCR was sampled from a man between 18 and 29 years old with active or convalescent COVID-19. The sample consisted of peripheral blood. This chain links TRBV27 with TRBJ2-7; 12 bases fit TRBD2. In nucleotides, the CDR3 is TGTGCCAGCAGCCCTCTAGCGGGGGGGAATTACGAGCAGTACTTC. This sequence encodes CASSPLAGGNYEQYF.